Listed here is a single T cell receptor beta chain. Trimming stripped 4 bases from V and 0 bases from J, with 9 bases between. CDR1 and CDR2 (germline): KGHDR, SFDVKD. CDR3 length: 16 residues. Repertoires were generated with immunoSEQ multiplex PCR, while TCRdb's copy carries only in-frame clones and drops some. The repertoire has about 99,000 clones, around 90% of them found once; the top ten carry around 4.8%. This sample stems from a study of T cell responses to AZD1222 COVID-19 vaccine. The sequence was collected from an adult in good health. The starting material was peripheral blood, obtained on day 0 of AZD1222 vaccination. The chain uses TRBV24-1 and TRBJ2-6; the D gene is possibly TRBD1 (5 bases). CDR3: CATSDQGISGANVLTF. The CDR3, as DNA: TGTGCCACCAGTGACCAGGGAATCTCTGGGGCCAACGTCCTGACTTTC.